The clone carrying this T cell receptor (beta chain) was counted ten times or more. The source of the sample is a study of T-cell reconstitution after alpha-beta-depleted transplantation in children. The TCRbeta library was prepared with unique molecular identifiers. TCRdb fed the PCR reads into MiXCR, producing one record per CDR3 protein. The sample consists of about 230,000 distinct CDR3 sequences, approximately 9.9% of them appearing once. V gave up 4 bases and J gave up 6 bases, with 15 bases separating them. This CDR3 has 14 amino acids. Germline V lookup: CDR1 SGHTA, CDR2 FQGNSA. The chain uses TRBV7-2 and TRBJ1-1, with a weak D call TRBD1 (5 bases). The TCR comes from a human donor who donated a stem cell graft to a child with SCID. The sample was PBMCs from the stem cell graft donor, taken from the stem cell graft. The DNA of the CDR3 is TGTGCCAGCAGCTGGAACGGGGGGTCGGCTGAAGCTTTCTTT. Translated: CASSWNGGSAEAFF.